This T cell receptor beta chain was recovered during a study of blood T cells in healthy people across ages. The authors ran a second PCR of about 7 to 12 cycles using a sample-barcoded 5' primer and a J-beta primer mix. TCRdb processed the 5' RACE reads anew with MiXCR; each CDR3 protein has one entry. The sample lists about 780,000 distinct CDR3 sequences, 35% to 60% occurring once. CDR1 is SGHDN, CDR2 FVKESK, per germline. Trimming stripped 5 bases from V and 2 bases from J, with 16 bases between. The CDR3 is made up of 15 amino acids. The gene calls are TRBV14 and TRBJ2-7, with D possibly matching TRBD1 (6 bases). Sequencing was carried out using blood. The receptor comes from a man aged 80 or over in good health. CDR3 bases: TGTGCCAGCAGCGAATTACAGGGAAGGGCCTACGAGCAGTACTTC. Amino acid sequence: CASSELQGRAYEQYF.